The 32 T cell receptor beta chains below come from one sample, sequenced in a study of blood T cell repertoires in COVID-19. Libraries were prepared by immunoSEQ multiplex PCR; TCRdb keeps only in-frame clonotypes and omits some of them. The sample has tens of thousands of clones, around 80% seen once; the top ten hold more than 9%. The sequenced material came from peripheral blood. The source of these receptors is a man in his 60s with acute or convalescent COVID-19.

J is TRBJ2-7 and V is TRBV18; TRBD1 is a possible D gene (5 bases). This CDR3 has 11 amino acids. Trimming pared 5 bases from V and 4 bases from J, leaving 6 bases between. Germline loops: CDR1 KGHSH, CDR2 LQKENI. The CDR3 reads CASSTGYEQYF. The CDR3 nucleotides are TGTGCCAGCTCAACAGGTTACGAGCAGTACTTC.

The rearrangement joins TRBV7-2 to TRBJ2-3; 9 nucleotides align to TRBD1. This CDR3 has 14 residues. Germline V lookup: CDR1 SGHTA, CDR2 FQGNSA. The V segment lost 3 bases and the J segment 5 bases; nucleotides outside the gene matches: 3. In DNA form, the CDR3 reads TGTGCCAGCAGCTTGGACAGGGGTATAGATACGCAGTATTTT. This codes for CASSLDRGIDTQYF.

For this clone: Other nucleotide sequences from this sample produce the same CDR3. The DNA for the CDR3 is TGCAGCGTTGAAAAGCAACTGAACACCGGGGAGCTGTTTTTT. It codes for CSVEKQLNTGELFF. This chain links TRBV29-1 with TRBJ2-2, with D unclear. The CDR3 is made up of 14 amino acids. CDR1 is SQVTM, CDR2 ANQGSEA, per germline. Trimming took 2 bases from V and 1 from J, leaving 8 bases between them.

This sequence joins TRBV11-2 and TRBJ2-2; unclear D gene. Germline CDR1 is SGHAT and CDR2 is FQNNGV. This CDR3 comprises 13 residues. V was clipped by 5 bases and J by 7 bases, with 11 bases between them. The CDR3 sequence: CASSPSSVGELFF. The CDR3 DNA reads as TGTGCCAGCAGCCCCTCTTCCGTCGGGGAGCTGTTTTTT.

The chain carries TRBV3-1 (or the pseudogene TRBV3-2) and TRBJ2-1; possibly TRBD2 for D (6 bases). V was shortened by 1 base and J by 10 bases, with 14 bases between the two germline ends. Germline V gives CDR1 LGHDT, CDR2 YNNKEL (reference sequence). The CDR3 covers 14 residues. The CDR3 DNA reads TGTGCCAGCAGCCAAGGTCTAGCGCTACAGGAGCAGTTCTTC. It is translated as CASSQGLALQEQFF.

This clone was counted a single time. The chain has TRBV6-5 and TRBJ1-2, with 7 bases matching TRBD1. J lost 0 bases, V lost 6 bases, and 7 bases had no gene match. The germline gives CDR1 MNHEY, CDR2 SVGAGI. This CDR3 comprises 15 residues. CDR3 region: CASSDGTVANYGYTF. Written as DNA, the CDR3 is TGTGCCAGCAGCGACGGGACAGTAGCTAACTATGGCTACACCTTC.

The gene calls are TRBV9 and TRBJ1-2; 9 positions match TRBD1. The V segment lost 4 bases and the J segment 8 bases; nucleotides outside the gene matches: 9. There are 14 residues in the CDR3. From germline, CDR1 is SGDLS and CDR2 YYNGEE. The CDR3 sequence: CASSPLGQGGGYTF. For the CDR3, the DNA is TGTGCCAGCAGCCCCCTGGGACAGGGTGGGGGCTACACCTTC.

This clone was seen a handful of times. V is TRBV28 and J is TRBJ1-6; D call uncertain. The length of the CDR3 is 16 residues. V shed 7 bases and J shed 0 bases, with 13 bases lying between them. CDR1 is MDHEN and CDR2 is SYDVKM in the germline V gene. In DNA form, the CDR3 reads TGTGCCAGCACCTTACCCGAGAGCTCCTATAATTCACCCCTCCACTTT. Its protein is CASTLPESSYNSPLHF.

The chain employs TRBV7-6 and TRBJ1-2, with 7 bases identical to TRBD1. Germline V gene sequence: CDR1 SGHVS, CDR2 FNYEAQ. This CDR3 has 14 residues. The V and J ends lost 5 bases and 3 bases, in that order; junction bases with no gene match: 6. CDR3 in amino acids: CASSRQGGDYGYTF. CDR3 in DNA: TGTGCCAGCAGCCGACAAGGGGGCGACTATGGCTACACCTTC.

The CDR3 loop is CASRLGGNTGELFF. The CDR3 nucleotides read TGTGCCAGTAGACTGGGGGGGAACACCGGGGAGCTGTTTTTT. The genes are TRBV19 and TRBJ2-2, with D tentatively TRBD2 (6 bases). The V end was cut by 6 bases, the J end by 1 base, with 9 bases between. This CDR3 region has 14 residues. Germline V gene data show CDR1 as LNHDA and CDR2 as SQIVND (reference sequence).

The rearrangement uses TRBV28 and TRBJ2-6; D remains ambiguous. Germline V CDR1 and CDR2: MDHEN, SYDVKM. V shed 4 bases and J shed 2 bases, with 12 bases lying between them. The CDR3 has 16 residues. In DNA, the CDR3 is TGTGCCAGCAGTTCGGTACAGCTAACTGGGGCCAACGTCCTGACTTTC. The encoded protein is CASSSVQLTGANVLTF.

The chain employs TRBV18 and TRBJ1-4, with D unresolved. V was clipped by 1 base and J by 7 bases, with 13 bases between them. The CDR3 is 15 amino acids. Germline V gives CDR1 KGHSH, CDR2 LQKENI. The CDR3: CASSPQEGWSEKLFF. As DNA, the CDR3 is TGTGCCAGCTCACCACAAGAGGGCTGGAGTGAAAAACTGTTTTTT.

J is TRBJ1-6 and V is TRBV6-5; 7 bases map to TRBD1. V lost 0 bases and J lost 6; bases outside the gene matches: 2. The CDR3 contains 15 residues. Germline values: CDR1 MNHEY, CDR2 SVGAGI. Here the CDR3 DNA reads TGTGCCAGCAGTTACTCGACAGGGACTAATTCACCCCTCCACTTT. Its translation: CASSYSTGTNSPLHF.

The chain combines TRBV7-8 with TRBJ2-3; possible D gene TRBD2, 5 bases. The V end was cut by 2 bases, the J end by 3 bases, with 9 bases between. In germline, CDR1 is SGHVS, CDR2 FQNEAQ. The CDR3 spans 14 residues. Here the CDR3 DNA reads TGTGCCAGCAGCTTATTCTCGGGGACAGATACGCAGTATTTT. Protein sequence: CASSLFSGTDTQYF.

The chain has TRBV19 and TRBJ2-3; possibly TRBD2 for D (5 bases). CDR1 LNHDA and CDR2 SQIVND come from the germline V gene (reference sequence). The V end was cut by 5 bases, the J end by 3 bases, with 18 bases between. The CDR3 totals 16 residues. For the CDR3, the DNA is TGTGCCAGTAGTCCGGCCGATGGTGGAGGAACAGATACGCAGTATTTT. This encodes CASSPADGGGTDTQYF.

The chain combines TRBV28 with TRBJ2-3; 7 bases agree with TRBD2. The germline V gene has CDR1 MDHEN and CDR2 SYDVKM. The CDR3 is made up of 14 amino acids. The junction had 1 base not matched to a gene; V was cut back by 2 bases and J by 2 bases. DNA of the CDR3: TGTGCCAGCAGTTTAGCGGGAGTCACAGATACGCAGTATTTT. It translates to CASSLAGVTDTQYF.

The rearrangement uses TRBV6-2 or TRBV6-3 and TRBJ1-2, with a possible D match to TRBD1 (6 bases). Germline lookup yields CDR1 MNHEY and CDR2 SVGEGT. The CDR3 spans 13 residues. Trimming removed 6 bases from V and 4 bases from J, with 12 bases in between. CDR3 loop: CASSRDRIYGYTF. The CDR3 nucleotides read TGTGCCAGCAGCAGAGACAGGATCTATGGCTACACCTTC.

CDR3 protein: CASGLTGSDEQFF. The CDR3 DNA is TGTGCTAGTGGTTTGACAGGGTCCGATGAGCAGTTCTTC. The chain joins TRBV12-5 to TRBJ2-1, with D possibly matching TRBD1 (6 bases). Trimming took off 2 bases at V and 8 bases at J, with 10 bases between the two ends. The CDR3 runs 13 residues. Germline V gives CDR1 LGHNT, CDR2 FRNRAP.

This chain connects TRBV19 to TRBJ2-1; the match to TRBD1 covers 12 bases. Germline V lookup: CDR1 LNHDA, CDR2 SQIVND (reference sequence). This CDR3 contains 15 residues. V lost 5 bases, J lost 10 bases, and 9 bases stayed unmatched. This chain's CDR3 is CASSPSGTGGREQFF. CDR3 DNA: TGTGCCAGTAGTCCCTCCGGGACAGGGGGCCGGGAGCAGTTCTTC.

The gene calls are TRBV2 and TRBJ2-2; TRBD2 might be the D (6 bases). The CDR3 extends over 15 amino acids. CDR1 is SNHLY, CDR2 FYNNEI, per germline. Trimming removed 5 bases at V and 5 bases at J, with 15 bases between. DNA for the CDR3: TGTGCCAGCAGTTTGGGGGGAGAGGGTACCGGGGAGCTGTTTTTT. It translates to CASSLGGEGTGELFF.

The rearrangement links TRBV2 to TRBJ1-5; D may be TRBD1 (6 bases). The CDR3 covers 13 residues. V was clipped by 10 bases and J by 3 bases, with 13 bases between them. Germline CDR1 and CDR2: SNHLY and FYNNEI. The CDR3 loop is CATSWDTNQPQHF. The CDR3 DNA follows: TGTGCCACCTCCTGGGACACCAATCAGCCCCAGCATTTT.

This rearrangement joins TRBV19 to TRBJ1-6; TRBD1 matches at 9 bases. The length of the CDR3 is 16 residues. CDR1 and CDR2 (germline): LNHDA, SQIVND (reference sequence). V lost 1 base and J lost 9; bases outside the gene matches: 7. The CDR3 region is CASSIGTGTGRSPLHF. CDR3 bases: TGTGCCAGTAGTATAGGCACCGGGACAGGGCGTTCACCCCTCCACTTT.

The J gene is TRBJ1-2, the V gene TRBV6-5; D possibly corresponds to TRBD1 (5 bases). In germline, CDR1 is MNHEY, CDR2 SVGAGI. V shed 5 bases and J shed 7 bases, with 17 bases lying between them. The length of the CDR3 is 14 residues. CDR3 protein: CASSPAQGRRGYTF. Written as DNA, the CDR3 is TGTGCCAGCAGTCCCGCCCAGGGTCGTCGTGGCTACACCTTC.

The chain employs TRBV7-3 and TRBJ2-1; D perhaps matches TRBD2 (5 bases). The V end was cut by 3 bases, the J end by 0 bases, with 6 bases between. The CDR3 totals 14 residues. Germline V gene sequence: CDR1 SGHTA, CDR2 FQGTGA. The CDR3 reads CASSFEGSYNEQFF. The CDR3 DNA follows: TGTGCCAGCAGCTTTGAGGGCTCCTACAATGAGCAGTTCTTC.

The chain links TRBV20-1 to TRBJ1-1; D not resolved. V was trimmed by 7 bases and J by 0 bases, leaving 6 bases between them. Looked up from germline, CDR1 is DFQATT and CDR2 is SNEGSKA (reference sequence). This CDR3 is built from 11 residues. CDR3 amino acids: CSVPLNTEAFF. CDR3 sequence (DNA): TGCAGTGTCCCGTTGAACACTGAAGCTTTCTTT.

The rearrangement uses TRBV15 and TRBJ1-1; a weak D match, TRBD1 (5 bases). CDR1 and CDR2 from the germline V gene are LNHNV and YYDKDF (reference sequence). V lost 5 bases and J lost 7, with 17 bases in between. The CDR3 has 14 residues. Written as DNA, the CDR3 is TGTGCCACCAGCCCCCGACCAGTAGACAGTGAAGCTTTCTTT. Translated, it gives CATSPRPVDSEAFF.

The V and J genes are TRBV6-6 and TRBJ2-5; 7 bases fit TRBD2. Germline CDR1 MNHNY, CDR2 SVGAGI (reference sequence). CDR3 length: 14 amino acids. With V trimmed by 7 bases and J by 3 bases, 8 bases remained unmatched. The CDR3 nucleotides are TGTGCCAGCACCCAACCGGGGGGTGAAGAGACCCAGTACTTC. It codes for CASTQPGGEETQYF.

This clone was recorded only once. The V and J genes are TRBV7-2 and TRBJ2-7, with D possibly matching TRBD1 (6 bases). CDR3 size: 14 residues. Germline V CDR1 and CDR2: SGHTA, FQGNSA. The V and J ends lost 5 bases and 7 bases respectively, with 18 bases between them. CDR3: CASSPQQGWREQYF. In DNA form, the CDR3 reads TGTGCCAGCAGCCCCCAGCAGGGGTGGCGGGAGCAGTACTTC.

The chain recombines TRBV19 with TRBJ2-3; a weak D match, TRBD2 (5 bases). The CDR3 has 13 amino acids. V was shortened by 3 bases and J by 6 bases, with 10 bases between the two germline ends. Germline V gene sequence: CDR1 LNHDA, CDR2 SQIVND (reference sequence). The CDR3, as DNA: TGTGCCAGTAGTATCGGGGAGAGGGATACGCAGTATTTT. Encoded protein: CASSIGERDTQYF.

V and J are TRBV11-2 and TRBJ1-3; a possible D gene is TRBD1 (6 bases). This CDR3 has 12 residues. Trimming took off 5 bases at V and 10 bases at J, with 12 bases between the two ends. The germline V gene encodes CDR1 SGHAT and CDR2 FQNNGV. CDR3 sequence (DNA): TGTGCCAGCAGCCTTCACAGGGAGACCATATATTTT. Amino acid sequence: CASSLHRETIYF.

The rearrangement uses TRBV10-3 and TRBJ1-1; perhaps TRBD1 as D (6 bases). The V and J ends lost 0 bases and 8 bases respectively, with 7 bases between them. The CDR3 has 12 residues. Germline V lookup: CDR1 ENHRY, CDR2 SYGVKD. CDR3 loop: CAISESDREAFF. The CDR3 DNA is TGTGCCATCAGTGAGTCTGACAGGGAAGCTTTCTTT.

In regard to this clone: The sample carries other DNA sequences with the same CDR3. J is TRBJ1-2 and V is TRBV7-2; D perhaps matches TRBD1 (6 bases). Germline lookup yields CDR1 SGHTA and CDR2 FQGNSA. Trimming took off 6 bases at V and 4 bases at J, with 15 bases between the two ends. There are 14 residues in the CDR3. CDR3 coding DNA: TGTGCCAGCAGTTCCCAGGGGCAGGGCTATGGCTACACCTTC. Its translation: CASSSQGQGYGYTF.